The clone carrying this TCR beta chain was seen only once. The data originate from a study of cytomegalovirus exposure and HLA in healthy donors. Trimming took 3 bases from V and 4 from J, leaving 7 bases between them. CDR3 length: 13 residues. The germline V gene encodes CDR1 SGHTA and CDR2 FQGTGA. Profiling relied on immunoSEQ multiplex PCR, and the TCRdb table lists in-frame clones only, not all of them. Altogether about 160,000 clones are present, about 90% being singletons, with the ten largest covering 4% to 4.5%. This clonotype originated in a man younger than 35 in good health and CMV-seropositive. V usage is TRBV7-3 and J usage is TRBJ1-3; D perhaps matches TRBD1 (6 bases). Sequencing was performed on PBMCs. The DNA of the CDR3 is TGTGCCAGCAGCTTGGGGGCCGGAAACACCATATATTTT. Translated: CASSLGAGNTIYF.